This paragraph covers one TCR beta chain sequence. Its antigen is still unknown. This sample is drawn from a study of identical twins. Findings and limits, study-wide: The study reached conclusions through statistical analysis that was cross-sectional, not following the same donors.

The CDR3 is made up of 12 amino acids. Germline-derived CDR1 and CDR2 are GTSNPN and SVGIG (reference sequence). V gave up 3 bases and J gave up 5 bases; unmatched junction bases: 3. TCRdb processed the 5' RACE reads anew with MiXCR; each CDR3 protein has one entry. This sample has 350,000 to 450,000 distinct CDR3 sequences; about 18% occur once, and the top ten carry about 12%. The chain recombines TRBV30 with TRBJ1-1; 7 bases align to TRBD1. The sequence was obtained from a man aged 45-60 years in good health. The specimen sequenced was naive T cells sorted from blood. CDR3 residues: CAWSRQGTEAFF. DNA for the CDR3: TGTGCCTGGAGCCGACAGGGTACTGAAGCTTTCTTT.